The clone carrying this T cell receptor beta chain was counted once. Antigen unknown. The CDR3 runs to 13 residues. V dropped 7 bases and J dropped 8 bases, with 15 bases sitting between them. The germline gives CDR1 SGHRS, CDR2 YFSETQ. This table comes from immunoSEQ multiplex PCR, and its TCRdb copy is limited to in-frame clones, with some not included. The repertoire holds about 77,000 clones, with around 88% as singletons. The sample belongs to a study of OX40 agonist ivuxolimab in advanced cancers. Findings of the study overall: Expanded clones were, on average, more numerous among CD8+ T cells than CD4+.

This rearrangement joins TRBV5-1 to TRBJ1-4; D is possibly TRBD1 (5 bases). The material sequenced was CD4+ or CD8+ T cells sorted from blood, taken in a trial of the OX40 agonist ivuxolimab. This TCR derives from an adult with an advanced solid tumor such as melanoma, head and neck, liver or kidney cancer. CDR3: CASASQGGEKLFF. CDR3 DNA: TGCGCCAGCGCCAGCCAGGGAGGCGAAAAACTGTTTTTT.